This record concerns one T cell receptor (beta chain) sequence. TCRdb keeps only in-frame clones here, not all; method: immunoSEQ multiplex PCR. The sample lists over 200,000 clones; approximately 86% were seen once. V gave up 4 bases and J gave up 2 bases; unmatched junction bases: 11. CDR3 length: 19 residues. Germline loops: CDR1 LGHDT, CDR2 YNNKEL (reference sequence). The sample is drawn from a study of blood T cell repertoires in COVID-19. Study-wide background: Specimens from acute and convalescent COVID-19 originated in the United States, Italy and Spain. Sample material is recorded as cDNA or gDNA derived from T cells, B-cell-depleted T cells, or PBMCs.

Material: peripheral blood. The chain combines TRBV3-1 (or the pseudogene TRBV3-2) with TRBJ2-7, with 16 bases fitting TRBD2. The sequence came from a man aged 35 to 55 who had recovered from COVID-19. The CDR3 here is CASSPGTSGGAVGTYEQYF. In DNA form, the CDR3 reads TGTGCCAGCAGCCCCGGGACTAGCGGGGGGGCGGTGGGAACCTACGAGCAGTACTTC.